This entry describes one TCR beta chain. The antigen remains unidentified. Blood RNA originated from unsorted whole blood, with germline DNA additionally extracted. This sample is drawn from a study of tumor-infiltrating lymphocytes in primary liver carcinoma. Study background: Resection treated the patients' primary liver carcinoma. Roughly 3.5 to 8 million productive TCRbeta reads came from each sample, comparable across tissue types. General study points: Tumors significantly exceeded blood in top-250-clone fraction (p = 0.039). Tumor region pairs outstripped tumor-adjacent and tumor-blood pairs in overlap.

From around 520 ng of total RNA, TCR beta-specific cDNA was reverse-transcribed using a constant-region primer. Slightly modified ARM-PCR with three nested multiplex PCR rounds yielded TCR beta libraries. With TRBV1-TRBV30 forward primers and a C-beta reverse primer, the first two PCR rounds were run for around 11 cycles each. TCRdb reanalysed the multiplex PCR reads using MiXCR and keeps one entry per CDR3 protein. Of about 310,000 distinct CDR3 sequences in the sample, 60% to 80% were seen once. Looked up from germline, CDR1 is PRHDT and CDR2 is FYEKMQ (reference sequence). The V gene lost 2 bases and the J gene lost 10 bases, with 17 bases spanning the gap. The CDR3 extends over 14 amino acids.

The chain recombines TRBV13 with TRBJ1-1; unclear D gene. The sample consisted of peripheral blood. The TCR sequence derives from a man between 40 and 49 years old with primary liver carcinoma and hepatitis B virus infection. CDR3 sequence (DNA): TGTGCCAGCAGCTTAAATGTGGTGGCCTTTGGAGCTTTCTTT. The encoded protein is CASSLNVVAFGAFF.